The TCR beta chain under discussion was sequenced for a study of shared clonotypes between healthy human individuals. With 6 bases clipped from V and 4 bases from J, the junction kept 4 bases outside the gene matches. The germline V gene encodes CDR1 LGHNA and CDR2 YNFKEQ. The CDR3 sequence is 15 residues long. Genomic DNA from each subset was divided evenly over several immunoSEQ plates. Assay used: immunoSEQ multiplex PCR; TCRdb lists only in-frame clones, some missing. The sample carries about 480,000 clones, 70% to 80% recorded once. The V gene is TRBV4-2, the J gene TRBJ2-1; TRBD2 agrees at 12 bases. Sequencing input: PBMCs. The source of this sequence is a woman aged 40 to 50 in good health. Some clones in this sample may be carry-over from other donors' samples. The CDR3 protein is CASSLLAGGYNEQFF. CDR3 DNA: TGTGCCAGCAGTCTCCTAGCGGGGGGGTACAATGAGCAGTTCTTC.